Each of the 13 T cell receptor beta chains below was sequenced from the same sample in a study of T-cell memory formation after mild COVID-19. TCRdb processed the 5' RACE reads anew with MiXCR; each CDR3 protein has one entry. This table has roughly 400,000 distinct CDR3 sequences, roughly 18% appearing once. Sequenced material: PBMCs or a T cell subset sorted from them (not recorded which). Receptors were obtained from a man younger than 35 who had mild COVID-19 (a few samples of this study predate the infection). Cell type and time point are not known.

This clonotype has a count of ten or more. The CDR3: CASSLAWGSTGELFF. The CDR3 bases are TGTGCCAGCAGCTTGGCTTGGGGATCCACCGGGGAGCTGTTTTTT. The J gene is TRBJ2-2, the V gene TRBV5-5; the D is unclear. CDR1 is SGHKS, CDR2 YYEKEE, per germline (reference sequence). This CDR3 comprises 15 residues. Trimming removed 0 bases at V and 4 bases at J, with 10 bases between.

This clonotype showed up just a few times. The chain uses TRBV12-3 or TRBV12-4 and TRBJ1-3; D not resolved. This CDR3 has 14 amino acids. Trimming pared 8 bases from V and 4 bases from J, leaving 15 bases between. The CDR3 loop reads CASGRGTAGNTIYF. The CDR3 DNA reads TGTGCCAGCGGCCGGGGAACAGCGGGAAACACCATATATTTT.

This chain joins TRBV12-3 or TRBV12-4 and TRBJ1-2; no clear D gene. The CDR3 has 13 amino acids. Trimming shortened V by 5 bases and J by 8 bases, and 15 bases separated the two germline ends. The DNA for the CDR3 is TGTGCCAGCAGTCCCGGCGGTGGGGTCGGCTACACCTTC. It codes for CASSPGGGVGYTF.

CDR3 DNA: TGCGCCAGCAGCTTGGAGGGGACGGACAAGTCTAAATGGCCTAATGAGCAGTTCTTC. Translating gives CASSLEGTDKSKWPNEQFF. The V and J genes are TRBV5-1 and TRBJ2-1, with D perhaps matching TRBD1 or TRBD2 (5 bases each). Trimming removed 0 bases from V and 7 bases from J, with 26 bases in between. The germline gives CDR1 SGHRS, CDR2 YFSETQ. The CDR3 is 19 residues long.

This clonotype has a count of ten or more. V and J are TRBV7-2 and TRBJ2-7; 9 bases map to TRBD1. V dropped 1 base and J dropped 5; count of bases not matched to a gene: 6. This CDR3 has 15 residues. CDR1 is SGHTA and CDR2 is FQGNSA in the germline V gene. The CDR3: CASSLVGDRADEQYF. The CDR3 nucleotides are TGTGCCAGCAGCTTAGTTGGGGACAGGGCAGACGAGCAGTACTTC.

This clonotype was picked up many times. The chain carries TRBV12-3 or TRBV12-4 and TRBJ2-5; D is unclear. This CDR3 comprises 12 residues. Trimming removed 8 bases from V and 4 bases from J, with 11 bases in between. CDR3 coding DNA: TGTGCCAGCCTGAAGGAGACAGAGACCCAGTACTTC. Translation gives CASLKETETQYF.

This clonotype was seen only a few times. This chain connects TRBV27 to TRBJ2-7; D is possibly TRBD2 (6 bases). The CDR3 runs 14 residues. Trimming took off 7 bases at V and 6 bases at J, with 19 bases between the two ends. Germline CDR1 is MNHEY and CDR2 is SMNVEV (reference sequence). This CDR3 reads CASTPRGGYGEQYF. CDR3 nucleotide sequence: TGTGCCAGCACCCCGCGGGGAGGTTACGGCGAGCAGTACTTC.

This clonotype was seen only a few times. The V and J genes are TRBV12-3 or TRBV12-4 and TRBJ2-6; D is possibly TRBD1 (6 bases). The CDR3 contains 15 residues. V gave up 6 bases and J gave up 0 bases, with 9 bases separating them. CDR3 protein: CASSAGASGANVLTF. In DNA form, the CDR3 reads TGTGCCAGCAGCGCAGGGGCCTCTGGGGCCAACGTCCTGACTTTC.

The chain combines TRBV20-1 with TRBJ2-7; D uncertain. The CDR3 length is 13 residues. Germline V gene lookup returns CDR1 DFQATT and CDR2 SNEGSKA (reference sequence). V was clipped by 0 bases and J by 4 bases, with 10 bases between them. Here the CDR3 reads CSARDGRDYEQYF. In DNA form, the CDR3 reads TGCAGTGCTAGAGATGGCAGAGATTACGAGCAGTACTTC.

This clonotype was found a few times. The rearrangement uses TRBV4-3 and TRBJ2-4; D assignment may be TRBD1 or TRBD2 (5 bases each). This CDR3 region has 17 residues. V gave up 1 base and J gave up 1 base, with 14 bases separating them. The germline CDR1 and CDR2 sequences are LGHNA and YSLEER. The CDR3 loop reads CASSQGGAWGAKNIQYF. In DNA, the CDR3 is TGCGCCAGCAGCCAAGGGGGTGCCTGGGGGGCCAAAAACATTCAGTACTTC.

The chain uses TRBV19 and TRBJ2-4; D uncertain. The CDR3 loop spans 14 amino acids. Germline V gene data show CDR1 as LNHDA and CDR2 as SQIVND (reference sequence). Trimming took off 4 bases at V and 4 bases at J, with 11 bases between the two ends. The CDR3: CASSNRAVKNIQYF. As DNA, the CDR3 is TGTGCCAGTAGTAACCGTGCTGTAAAAAACATTCAGTACTTC.

This clonotype was counted only a few times. The rearrangement links TRBV18 to TRBJ1-6, with TRBD1 as a possible D gene (5 bases). CDR1 is KGHSH, CDR2 LQKENI, per germline. The CDR3 contains 15 residues. Deletions cut 3 bases from V and 4 bases from J, with 10 bases between. The CDR3 spells CASSPRDGYNSPLHF. CDR3 DNA sequence: TGTGCCAGCTCACCCCGGGACGGATATAATTCACCCCTCCACTTT.

Turning to this clonotype: A read error may be the cause here, since a much bigger clone is one base away. The rearrangement links TRBV20-1 to TRBJ1-1; D is perhaps TRBD1 (5 bases). The CDR3 runs 14 residues. CDR1 and CDR2 (germline): DFQATT, SNEGSKA (reference sequence). V was pared by 4 bases and J by 2 bases, with 14 bases between. The CDR3 coding sequence is TGCAGTGCTACAGCCCTTGACAGAAACACTGAAGCTTTCTTT. Residues: CSATALDRNTEAFF.